The rows below give T cell receptor beta chains drawn from one sample of a study of T-cell reconstitution after alpha-beta-depleted transplantation in children. TCRdb itself ran the PCR reads through MiXCR, one entry per CDR3 protein. The repertoire consists of around 230,000 distinct CDR3 sequences, with about 15% occurring once and the leading ten covering about two fifths. Sequences were derived from PBMCs, mostly from graft donor cells, sampled 360 days after TCRalphabeta/CD19-depleted stem cell transplant. These receptor sequences come from a male patient aged 2 to 10 who had a stem cell transplant for acute lymphoblastic leukemia, so the T cells may come from the graft donor. Both conserved end residues are part of each CDR3. Each record gives: CDR3 length, V gene, clone size, J gene, D gene, CDR3 DNA, CDR3 protein. A D gene is named only where the DNA matches it firmly. The size field is filled for only some rows; it gives once, few, many or a size class.

>13|TRBV11-1|once|TRBJ2-1|.
TGTGCCAGCAGCTTAGCGCAGGGAGGTGAGCAGTTCTTC
CASSLAQGGEQFF
>14|TRBV6-5|few|TRBJ2-3|.
TGTGCCAGCAGTTACAACGGAGATATAGATACGCAGTATTTT
CASSYNGDIDTQYF
>13|TRBV7-3|.|TRBJ1-2|.
TGTGCCAGCAGCCCTACCCCGGGGGAGGGCTACACCTTC
CASSPTPGEGYTF
>15|TRBV7-9|few|TRBJ2-1|TRBD2
TGTGCCAGCAGCTTATCGGGGGGGCCAGGCAATGAGCAGTTCTTC
CASSLSGGPGNEQFF
>16|TRBV5-1|few|TRBJ2-5|TRBD2
TGCGCCAGCAGCGGTCGAACTAGCGGACTGGGGGAGACCCAGTACTTC
CASSGRTSGLGETQYF
>16|TRBV5-5|.|TRBJ2-3|TRBD1
TGTGCCAGCAGTCCGGGACAGGGAACCGATTCAGATACGCAGTATTTT
CASSPGQGTDSDTQYF
>15|TRBV7-9|few|TRBJ2-5|.
TGTGCCAGCAGCTTAGTCGCAGGACTACAAGAGACCCAGTACTTC
CASSLVAGLQETQYF
>13|TRBV7-2|.|TRBJ2-4|.
TGTGCCAGCAGCTCAGGTCAAGGGAACATTCAGTACTTC
CASSSGQGNIQYF
>16|TRBV9|.|TRBJ1-5|TRBD1
TGTGCCAGCACATCAGGGGGGGCAGGGTTCAATCAGCCCCAGCATTTT
CASTSGGAGFNQPQHF
>13|TRBV12-3/TRBV12-4|.|TRBJ2-1|TRBD1
TGTGCCAGCAGTTCGAACAGGGGCAATGAGCAGTTCTTC
CASSSNRGNEQFF
>15|TRBV4-3|.|TRBJ2-1|TRBD2
TGCGCCAGCAGCCAGGGGAGCGGGGGGTACAATGAGCAGTTCTTC
CASSQGSGGYNEQFF
>14|TRBV5-1|few|TRBJ1-5|.
TGCGCCAGCAGCATGATCGGGGGAGACCAGCCCCAGCATTTT
CASSMIGGDQPQHF
>13|TRBV5-1|many|TRBJ1-2|.
TGCGCCAGCAGCGTCGGACAGAGCTATGGCTACACCTTC
CASSVGQSYGYTF
>15|TRBV15|.|TRBJ2-5|.
TGTGCCACCAGCAATCCAGGGGTTGGGCTGGAGACCCAGTACTTC
CATSNPGVGLETQYF
>14|TRBV6-9|few|TRBJ1-4|.
TGTGCCAGCAGGTCGAGGGGGGTGGAGGAAAAACTGTTTTTT
CASRSRGVEEKLFF
>15|TRBV12-3/TRBV12-4|.|TRBJ1-3|TRBD1
TGTGCCAGCAGGCCTCAGGGGGCTTCTGGAAACACCATATATTTT
CASRPQGASGNTIYF
>14|TRBV20-1|.|TRBJ2-7|.
TGCAGTGCCGACGGGACGCGGCTGGCTGGCGAGCAGTACTTC
CSADGTRLAGEQYF
>14|TRBV7-9|few|TRBJ2-2|.
TGTGCCAGCAGCTTAGAGACAGTAACCGGGGAGCTGTTTTTT
CASSLETVTGELFF
>19|TRBV11-2|.|TRBJ1-2|.
TGTGCCAGCAGCTCCCTCCTGCTCCTAGAAGGTCGCCAGGTCTATGGCTACACCTTC
CASSSLLLLEGRQVYGYTF
>11|TRBV29-1|few|TRBJ2-2|.
TGCAGCGCCCGTGTGGCCGGGGAGCTGTTTTTT
CSARVAGELFF
>15|TRBV6-5|.|TRBJ2-7|.
TGTGCCAGCAGTTACTCGGGCGACAGGCCCTACGAGCAGTACTTC
CASSYSGDRPYEQYF
>14|TRBV13|few|TRBJ1-1|TRBD1
TGTGCCAGCAGCTTAGTCTTAACAGGGGCTGGGGCTTTCTTT
CASSLVLTGAGAFF
>14|TRBV3-1|few|TRBJ2-2|.
TGTGCCAGCAGCCAGGAGGGGGGAACCGGGGAGCTGTTTTTT
CASSQEGGTGELFF
>14|TRBV12-3/TRBV12-4|few|TRBJ1-4|TRBD1
TGTGCCAGCATCCGGACAGGGGAGGAGGAAAAACTGTTTTTT
CASIRTGEEEKLFF
>13|TRBV29-1|.|TRBJ1-1|.
TGCAGCGCCCACAGGATAATGAACACTGAAGCTTTCTTT
CSAHRIMNTEAFF
>16|TRBV24-1|.|TRBJ2-5|TRBD2
TGTGCCACCAGTGAACTACGGGGGAGGGGCCAAGAGACCCAGTACTTC
CATSELRGRGQETQYF